Sequencing of this T cell receptor beta chain was carried out in a study of blood T cell repertoires in COVID-19. Original analysis: Estimation of nucleated cell counts relied on the amplification of reference gene primers. The repertoire was sequenced with immunoSEQ multiplex PCR; TCRdb's copy has only in-frame clones and lacks some. That table is the source of V, J and clone size, and D and trimming were worked out from the DNA. Of approximately 300,000 clones in the sample, 80% to 90% are singletons; the top ten hold under 5.5%. Participants' own reports of clinical history determined their cohort assignment. Germline V gives CDR1 LNHDA, CDR2 SQIVND (reference sequence). This CDR3 is 16 amino acids long. Regarding this clone: The junction departs from germline at one end; a sequencing error may be responsible.

The rearrangement links TRBV19 to TRBJ2-3, with 12 bases identical to TRBD2. The receptor was isolated from a woman aged 25 to 39 who had recovered from COVID-19. The sequenced sample consisted of PBMCs or T cells enriched from blood (not recorded which). The CDR3, as DNA: TGTGCCAGTAGTAAGTGGGCTAGCGGGGGGGCAGAGACGCAGTATTTT. It yields the protein CASSKWASGGAETQYF.